The sequence of this TCR beta chain was determined in a study of early T cells in non-severe SARS-CoV-2 infection. Study in general: Chains were not paired, and sequencing was done on bulk RNA from unsorted whole blood.

As part of library construction, unique molecular identifiers were attached to individual cDNA molecules. TCRdb re-called the 5' RACE reads through MiXCR, storing one row per CDR3 protein. The sample records some 66,000 distinct CDR3 sequences, roughly 13% being singletons. Germline assignment: CDR1 SGHVS and CDR2 FQNEAQ. V shed 7 bases and J shed 4 bases, with 16 bases lying between them. The CDR3 loop spans 15 amino acids. The sample holds a few counts of this clonotype. The antigen is undetermined. Study-wide points: VDJdb matching favored anti-spike CD8 responses, missing private and CD4 specificities.

This TCR derives from an adult who was a healthcare worker with PCR-confirmed SARS-CoV-2 infection or an uninfected control (not recorded which). Sequences were obtained from whole blood. V gene TRBV7-8 combines with J gene TRBJ2-2; D is tentatively TRBD1 or TRBD2 (6 bases each). The CDR3 nucleotides read TGTGCCAGCACCGGGAGAAGGGGGATCACCGGGGAGCTGTTTTTT. This sequence encodes CASTGRRGITGELFF. Together with reference TRBV7-8 and TRBJ2-2, the CDR3 gives the full variable domain: GAGVSQSPRYKVAKRGQDVALRCDPISGHVSLFWYQQALGQGPEFLTYFQNEAQLDKSGLPSDRFFAERPEGSVSTLKIQRTQQEDSAVYLCASTGRRGITGELFFGEGSRLTVL.